This entry features one T cell receptor beta chain sequence. Its binding antigen is unknown. Base qualities were left out, and no much larger clone turns up one base away. This sample was included in a study of blood T cell repertoires in COVID-19 (TCRdb year 2020). About the study as a whole: Collaborator samples came from the United States, Italy and Spain and covered acute and convalescent phases of COVID-19. A de-identified subject ID, COVID-19 status, age in years and sex were almost always included in the sample metadata. The repertoires were released in a freely available public database meant as a resource for research on the immune response to SARS-CoV-2. The samples were drawn from two sources: the first 160 participants of the ongoing ImmuneRACE study, and 1,000 to 1,500 subjects contributed by 6 global collaborators. Where HLA class I and class II types were available, the types were taken from metadata supplied by the sample provider, not from assay-based typing. Deeply sampled blood TCRbeta repertoires from subjects exposed to, actively infected with, or recovered from COVID-19 were included in the dataset. The prospective study material was composed of cDNA or gDNA derived from T cells, B-cell-depleted T cells, or PBMCs.

TCRbeta CDR3 regions were amplified from genomic DNA using the immunoSEQ Assay, a bias-controlled multiplex PCR. The paper's processing steps were these. The number of nucleated cells in each sample was estimated from the amplification of reference gene primers within the assay. To quantify the absolute abundance of each unique TCRbeta CDR3 rearrangement, sequence reads were collapsed and filtered. For each sample, productive Simpson clonality was calculated as the square root of Simpson's diversity index over productive rearrangements. TCRdb re-hosts the immuneACCESS table, in-frame sequences only. Its copies lack some clones; in the studies checked, an unresolved V gene accounts for under half of them, and the cause for the rest is not known. That table supplies the V and J calls and clone size; D and trimming were determined from the DNA. The sample has about 150,000 clones on record, roughly 83% of them singletons. The leading ten clones occupy 3% to 3.5% of the sample.

The cysteine opens and the phenylalanine closes a CDR3 of 16 amino acids. CDR3 DNA is the only sequence kept; it has 48 bases, read in frame from the first base. Trimming removed 1 base from V and 7 bases from J; the gene matches leave 10 bases unexplained. CDR1 and CDR2 were assigned from the germline V gene (reference sequence) as LNHNV and YYDKDF. The research as a whole found: The amount of clinical and demographic metadata varied by source and participant and was provided uncurated.

The collaborating institutions used their own protocols to collect whole blood in K2EDTA tubes. For TCRbeta analysis, collaborators shipped samples in one of three forms: frozen whole blood, isolated PBMCs, or DNA extracted from either of those sample types. Recombination linked TRBV15 to TRBJ2-5; 9 bases in the middle match TRBD1. The origin of this receptor is a woman over 75 with acute or convalescent COVID-19. Specimen: peripheral blood. The base sequence is TGTGCCACCAGCAGAGTCAATTACAGGGGGCGGGGGACCCAGTACTTC. This codes for CATSRVNYRGRGTQYF.